The clone carrying this T cell receptor beta chain was found a few times. The source of the sample is a study of T cells in Graves' hyperthyroidism and ophthalmopathy. Amplification of TCR beta CDR3 regions used RNA as the template. During a first-round RT-PCR of the TCR CDR3, the HTBI primer set was used. TCRdb itself ran the multiplex PCR reads through MiXCR, one entry per CDR3 protein. The data show hundreds of thousands of distinct CDR3 sequences, about 20% seen once. Germline CDR1 reads LGHDT; CDR2 reads YNNKEL (reference sequence). The CDR3 spans 13 residues. V was cut by 5 bases and J by 5 bases, with 10 bases left in between. The study based diagnoses on clinical symptoms, serum thyroxine and TRAb, thyroid ultrasound and orbital computed tomography.

The receptor comes from a man in his forties or fifties with Graves' ophthalmopathy. The rearrangement joins TRBV3-1 to TRBJ1-5; the D is unclear. The sequenced sample was blood. The CDR3 DNA is TGTGCCAGCAGCTCGCAAAGGGATCAGCCCCAGCATTTT. Translation: CASSSQRDQPQHF.